The source of this T cell receptor (beta chain) is a study of T cells in Graves' hyperthyroidism and ophthalmopathy (dated by TCRdb to the late 2010s). At the level of the whole study: Peripheral blood samples were taken at the time of initial diagnosis, prior to any treatment. Prospective prediction of ophthalmopathy was tested in an independent validation cohort consisting of 18 hyperthyroidism patients and around 16 patients who later progressed to ophthalmopathy. TCR V-J signatures able to tell the groups apart were searched for in a discovery cohort of 90 to 100 patients, of whom 40 to 45 had Graves' ophthalmopathy and about 55 had stable Graves' hyperthyroidism. According to the paper, TCR Vbeta CDR3 sequencing was carried out on over 130 peripheral blood samples, which came from fewer than 50 ophthalmopathy, 75 to 80 hyperthyroidism and about 17 progressor patients. In roughly six Graves' hyperthyroidism patients, the study also compared T-cell repertoires from thyroid tissue with T-cell repertoires from blood. After sampling, hyperthyroidism patients received methimazole starting at 30 mg daily, and ophthalmopathy patients received high-dose intravenous methylprednisolone. The roughly 90 discovery patients were divided at random into training and test sets in a 7:3 ratio. The paper's findings and limits, for the study overall: A model built on a 13 V-J signature distinguished ophthalmopathy from stable hyperthyroidism, reaching roughly 88% sensitivity and around 81% specificity in cross-validation and 80%/75% in testing. In validation, progression to ophthalmopathy was predicted by the model with nearly 71% sensitivity and about 72% specificity, a median of approximately 7.1 months before onset. Most expanded thyroid clonotypes (frequency above 0.001) were also detected in blood, a finding suggesting that blood repertoires may reflect thyroid immune responses. No statistical method was used to fix the sample size in advance, and group allocation was not hidden from the investigators.

The TCR beta CDR3 regions were amplified from RNA transcripts. The TCR CDR3 was subjected to a first round of RT-PCR using the HTBI primer set and the Qiagen OneStep RT-PCR kit. Libraries were constructed in a second round of multiplex PCR, after which size selection and purification were performed. The libraries were sequenced on an Illumina HiSeq2000 using paired-end 100 bp reads. Concerning the study's data processing: SOAPnuke was used to process the raw data, removing reads that contained adapters or uncalled bases, had a mean Phred below 15, or lacked an exact match to the constant primer or identifier. High-quality paired reads were merged with COPE v1.2.5, and unique nucleotide sequences were defined as clonotypes. MiTCR v1.1 was used to align the clonotypes against IMGT TRBV, TRBD and TRBJ reference segments. Analysis was restricted to V-J combinations with a frequency above 0.0001, which covered approximately 99% of repertoires. The TCS score was defined as F50 (clonal expansion) divided by E x V (chaos), with BLOSUM62-based TCRdist calculated between CDR3 peptides within each V-J. Welch's t-statistics and random forest reduced around 550 V-J features to 10 to 15, which were used in a naive Bayes classifier (R e1071). The public reads were reanalyzed by TCRdb: fastp trimming at Q25, MiXCR alignment, in-frame beta chains only. Each entry merges the rows of one CDR3 protein and shows their most common DNA and genes. These V and J calls rely on TCRdb rather than the paper's analysis. This sample comprises some 370,000 distinct CDR3 sequences, roughly 13% of them detected only once. The ten biggest clones cover 25% to 30% of the sample.

This clonotype showed up just once. Its antigen is not yet known. Qualities for individual bases were not recorded, and no much larger clone is one base off. A lone read gives weak evidence. In the ophthalmopathy patients, disease was moderately to severely active, with a Clinical Activity Score of 3 or more, a NOSPECS grade of 4 or more, and a duration of less than 3 months. Patients with uncontrolled infections, other autoimmune diseases, pregnancy or lactation were excluded. Diagnoses were based on clinical symptoms, serum thyroxine and TRAb, thyroid ultrasound and orbital computed tomography. Ficoll-Paque density gradient centrifugation was used to isolate PBMCs from about 9 ml of fresh peripheral blood. Total RNA was extracted with Trizol reagent, and quality was checked on an Agilent 2100 Bioanalyzer. The sequence was collected from a man aged 45-65 years with Graves' ophthalmopathy. The sample comprised blood.

CDR3 reads: CASTSSGRAGDTQYF. The DNA sequence is given as TGTGCCAGCACCTCTAGCGGGAGGGCCGGGGATACGCAGTATTTT. The rearranged segments are TRBV28 and TRBJ2-3; the central 12 bases match TRBD2. CDR3 length: 15 amino acids, cysteine to phenylalanine. Here the CDR3 DNA is all that survives: 45 bases in frame from base 1. Here V drops 7 bases and J drops 6 bases, and the junction holds 8 bases not matched to any gene. The CDR1 and CDR2 encoded by the germline V gene are MDHEN and SYDVKM. The reference TRBV28 and TRBJ2-3 proteins fill in what lies around the CDR3, so the full variable domain reads DVKVTQSSRYLVKRTGEKVFLECVQDMDHENMFWYRQDPGLGLRLIYFSYDVKMKEKGDIPEGYSVSREKKERFSLILESASTNQTSMYLCASTSSGRAGDTQYFGPGTRLTVL.